The 8 T cell receptor beta chains below all came from one sample that was sequenced in a study of T cell responses to AZD1222 COVID-19 vaccine. This table comes from immunoSEQ multiplex PCR, and its TCRdb copy is limited to in-frame clones, with some not included. The sample includes some 150,000 clones, approximately 90% of them seen just once. This sample comprised peripheral blood, obtained 28 days after the second AZD1222 dose. The origin of the receptors is an adult who received the AZD1222 COVID-19 vaccine.

This clone has just one count. The V call is TRBV9, the J call TRBJ1-2; possibly TRBD1 for D (6 bases). V dropped 4 bases and J dropped 5 bases, with 18 bases sitting between them. CDR1 and CDR2 from the germline V gene are SGDLS and YYNGEE. This CDR3 is 15 amino acids long. CDR3: CASSLNLQGGYGYTF. The DNA for the CDR3 is TGTGCCAGCAGCTTGAACTTACAGGGTGGTTATGGCTACACCTTC.

The chain employs TRBV5-1 and TRBJ1-1; D not certain. V dropped 4 bases and J dropped 9 bases, with 19 bases sitting between them. This CDR3 region has 14 residues. The V gene's germline CDR1 is SGHRS and CDR2 YFSETQ. CDR3 amino acids: CASSPGGSFLQAFF. The DNA for the CDR3 is TGCGCCAGCAGCCCTGGAGGGAGCTTCCTTCAAGCTTTCTTT.

The V and J genes are TRBV6-5 and TRBJ1-1, with D tentatively TRBD1 (5 bases). There are 13 residues in the CDR3. In germline, CDR1 is MNHEY, CDR2 SVGAGI. The CDR3 region has the DNA TGTGTAATAGGGGCGGAAATGAACACTGAAGCTTTCTTT. Its protein is CVIGAEMNTEAFF.

V gene TRBV19 combines with J gene TRBJ2-2; a possible D gene is TRBD1 (5 bases). The CDR3 runs to 15 residues. The germline gives CDR1 LNHDA, CDR2 SQIVND (reference sequence). Trimming cost V 8 bases and J 5 bases, with 18 bases left between them. CDR3 residues: CASLSRGHGTGELFF. In DNA, the CDR3 is TGTGCCAGTCTCAGTAGGGGTCATGGTACCGGGGAGCTGTTTTTT.

This chain uses TRBV29-1 with TRBJ1-2; 10 bases agree with TRBD1. CDR1 SQVTM and CDR2 ANQGSEA come from the germline V gene. V shed 4 bases and J 10 bases; nucleotides not matched to a gene: 3. CDR3 length equals 11 residues. The CDR3 loop is CSVADRGNYTF. In DNA form, the CDR3 reads TGCAGCGTTGCGGACAGGGGGAACTACACCTTC.

The J gene is TRBJ2-2, the V gene TRBV7-8, with D hard to call. V was shortened by 8 bases and J by 0 bases, with 13 bases between the two germline ends. The CDR3 runs 15 residues. Germline values: CDR1 SGHVS, CDR2 FQNEAQ. The CDR3 nucleotides are TGTGCCAGCTTTAACGCGCCCACGAACACCGGGGAGCTGTTTTTT. This translates into CASFNAPTNTGELFF.

CDR3 in amino acids: CASRNDWGTGELFF. Here the CDR3 DNA reads TGCGCCAGCAGAAACGATTGGGGCACCGGGGAGCTGTTTTTT. This sequence joins TRBV5-1 and TRBJ2-2; no firm D call. Trimming cost V 5 bases and J 4 bases, with 12 bases left between them. CDR3 length equals 14 residues. Germline V gene lookup returns CDR1 SGHRS and CDR2 YFSETQ.

V and J are TRBV20-1 and TRBJ2-6; TRBD2 might be the D (5 bases). Germline CDR1 reads DFQATT; CDR2 reads SNEGSKA (reference sequence). The CDR3 sequence is 16 residues long. Trimming stripped 3 bases from V and 2 bases from J, with 14 bases between. The CDR3 DNA reads as TGCAGTGCTAGTCCCTGCCCGGAGGCTGGGGCCAACGTCCTGACTTTC. Residues: CSASPCPEAGANVLTF.